One sample yielded the 29 T cell receptor beta chains listed below, sequenced in a study of graft-versus-host responses after intestinal transplantation. Measured with immunoSEQ multiplex PCR; TCRdb has only the in-frame clones, and not every one. The table shows under 85,000 clones, with 90% occurring only once. These TCRs' antigens remain unknown. Source: unstimulated CD8+ T cells sorted from spleen or lymph node cells, taken before intestinal transplant. These receptors came from a human donor who received an intestinal transplant.

The chain joins TRBV5-8 to TRBJ1-2, with D unresolved. Germline loops: CDR1 SGHTS, CDR2 YDEGEE. There are 13 residues in the CDR3. V lost 5 bases to trimming and J lost 4 bases, with 12 bases between them. CDR3 region: CASRREAGYGYTF. The CDR3, as DNA: TGTGCCAGCAGAAGGGAGGCGGGCTATGGCTACACCTTC.

This clone was observed a single time. The chain recombines TRBV5-4 with TRBJ2-1; no clear D gene. Trimming stripped 1 base from V and 9 bases from J, with 5 bases between. Germline assignment: CDR1 SGHNT and CDR2 YYREEE (reference sequence). This CDR3 has 11 amino acids. CDR3 region: CASSLSGEQFF. CDR3 coding DNA: TGTGCCAGCAGCTTGTCCGGTGAGCAGTTCTTC.

J is TRBJ2-7 and V is TRBV10-3; no definite D call. The V gene's germline CDR1 is ENHRY and CDR2 SYGVKD. The CDR3 has 14 amino acids. Trimming pared 2 bases from V and 2 bases from J, leaving 10 bases between. CDR3 amino acids: CAISERQRPYEQYF. The CDR3 bases are TGTGCCATCAGTGAGCGACAACGGCCCTACGAGCAGTACTTC.

This chain connects TRBV19 to TRBJ2-1; D is perhaps TRBD1 (5 bases). This CDR3 comprises 15 residues. With 1 base removed from V and 7 bases from J, the gap between germline ends came to 14 bases. Germline-derived CDR1 and CDR2 are LNHDA and SQIVND (reference sequence). The CDR3 here is CASSIGSGNPNEQFF. For the CDR3, the DNA is TGTGCCAGTAGTATAGGGTCAGGGAACCCTAATGAGCAGTTCTTC.

This chain connects TRBV5-8 to TRBJ2-7, with 9 bases matching TRBD1. Germline V gene data show CDR1 as SGHTS and CDR2 as YDEGEE. J lost 0 bases, V lost 4 bases, and 2 bases had no gene match. The CDR3 spans 14 residues. CDR3 sequence (DNA): TGTGCCAGCAGCCAGGGACAGGGCTCCTACGAGCAGTACTTC. This sequence encodes CASSQGQGSYEQYF.

J is TRBJ2-5 and V is TRBV9, with 11 bases that match TRBD2. The germline V gene encodes CDR1 SGDLS and CDR2 YYNGEE. With 4 bases clipped from V and 2 bases from J, the junction kept 7 bases outside the gene matches. The CDR3 extends over 16 amino acids. The CDR3 DNA sequence: TGTGCCAGCAGCTCGTTAGCGGGGGGGCAACAAGAGACCCAGTACTTC. Its protein is CASSSLAGGQQETQYF.

The chain joins TRBV11-2 to TRBJ2-1; 9 bases map to TRBD1. Looked up from germline, CDR1 is SGHAT and CDR2 is FQNNGV. CDR3 length equals 15 residues. V lost 8 bases and J lost 5; bases outside the gene matches: 10. The CDR3 bases are TGTGCCAGCGGAGACTGGACAGGGGAGGACAATGAGCAGTTCTTC. Its translation is CASGDWTGEDNEQFF.

The genes are TRBV9 and TRBJ1-1; no definite D call. Germline CDR1 SGDLS, CDR2 YYNGEE. The CDR3 sequence is 15 residues long. Trimming took 0 bases from V and 3 from J, leaving 12 bases between them. The CDR3 region has the DNA TGTGCCAGCAGCGTAGCCGTAGATTCGGACACTGAAGCTTTCTTT. Translation gives CASSVAVDSDTEAFF.

The rearrangement uses TRBV7-3 and TRBJ2-3, with 8 bases identical to TRBD2. The V and J ends lost 5 bases and 3 bases, in that order; junction bases with no gene match: 7. Per the germline V gene, CDR1 is SGHTA and CDR2 is FQGTGA. The CDR3 loop spans 15 amino acids. Written as DNA, the CDR3 is TGTGCCAGCAGCCCGCGGGGGGACGGAACAGATACGCAGTATTTT. Its protein product is CASSPRGDGTDTQYF.

In this sample, this clone turned up a few times. The J gene is TRBJ2-7, the V gene TRBV7-3; 8 nucleotides align to TRBD2. The CDR3 loop spans 15 amino acids. Per germline, CDR1 SGHTA and CDR2 FQGTGA. With V trimmed by 2 bases and J by 4 bases, 7 bases remained unmatched. CDR3 DNA: TGTGCCAGCAGCTTAGCCGGGGGGGCCAATTACGAGCAGTACTTC. Protein sequence: CASSLAGGANYEQYF.

The chain couples TRBV6-5 to TRBJ2-7; D gene ambiguous. The CDR3 totals 12 residues. Germline CDR1 reads MNHEY; CDR2 reads SVGAGI. Trimming left V 2 bases short and J 6 bases short, with 8 bases between. CDR3 in DNA: TGTGCCAGCAGTTACGCCGCCGGCGAGCAGTACTTC. Translated, it gives CASSYAAGEQYF.

The chain uses TRBV15 and TRBJ1-1; D ambiguous. The CDR3 covers 15 residues. V shed 0 bases and J shed 0 bases, with 8 bases lying between them. The V gene's germline CDR1 is LNHNV and CDR2 YYDKDF (reference sequence). CDR3 loop: CATSRDKALNTEAFF. The CDR3, as DNA: TGTGCCACCAGCAGAGATAAAGCCCTGAACACTGAAGCTTTCTTT.

The J gene is TRBJ2-1, the V gene TRBV11-1; a possible D gene is TRBD2 (6 bases). The CDR3 sequence is 16 residues long. Trimming stripped 5 bases from V and 6 bases from J, with 20 bases between. Germline CDR1 and CDR2: SGHAT and FQDESV (reference sequence). Here the CDR3 reads CASSPEGWYSLNEQFF. The CDR3 bases are TGTGCCAGCAGCCCGGAGGGTTGGTACAGCCTCAATGAGCAGTTCTTC.

This sequence joins TRBV29-1 and TRBJ1-2, with D possibly being TRBD1 (5 bases). Trimming removed 3 bases at V and 3 bases at J, with 17 bases between. Germline CDR1 SQVTM, CDR2 ANQGSEA. The CDR3 extends over 15 amino acids. The CDR3 bases are TGCAGCGTTGATTGGCGGGGCCGAGATCACTATGGCTACACCTTC. Its protein product is CSVDWRGRDHYGYTF.

The chain is built from TRBV6-5 and TRBJ2-2; possible D gene TRBD2, 5 bases. The CDR3 is 13 amino acids. The germline CDR1 and CDR2 sequences are MNHEY and SVGAGI. Trimming removed 2 bases at V and 5 bases at J, with 6 bases between. The CDR3, as DNA: TGTGCCAGCAGTTACAGGGAGACCGGGGAGCTGTTTTTT. Translating gives CASSYRETGELFF.

The rearrangement joins TRBV4-1 to TRBJ1-5; D gene unclear. CDR1 is MGHRA, CDR2 YSYEKL, per germline. The germline V and J ends were trimmed by 6 bases and 6 bases, with 12 bases remaining between them. The CDR3 is made up of 13 amino acids. CDR3 nucleotides: TGCGCCAGCAGTCAGGATGTAGGTCAGCCCCAGCATTTT. Translated, it gives CASSQDVGQPQHF.

The V and J genes are TRBV6-1 and TRBJ1-1; a weak D match, TRBD1 (5 bases). CDR1 MNHNS and CDR2 SASEGT come from the germline V gene. This CDR3 is 10 amino acids long. With 5 bases removed from V and 8 bases from J, the gap between germline ends came to 6 bases. The CDR3 reads CASSQGEAFF. CDR3 in DNA: TGTGCCAGCAGTCAGGGAGAAGCTTTCTTT.

To note about this clone: A read error may account for a junction end that differs from germline. The gene calls are TRBV2 and TRBJ2-1; 7 positions match TRBD1. CDR3 size: 15 residues. Germline V gene lookup returns CDR1 SNHLY and CDR2 FYNNEI. The CDR3 region has the DNA TGTGCCAGCACCGATCCGGGACAGCTAAACAATGGGCAGTTCTTC. Translating it yields CASTDPGQLNNGQFF.

The V and J genes are TRBV5-4 and TRBJ1-1, with 8 nucleotides matching TRBD1. Unmatched junction bases numbered 7, after V lost 3 bases and J lost 0 bases. The CDR3 is 16 amino acids. Germline assignment: CDR1 SGHNT and CDR2 YYREEE (reference sequence). The CDR3 nucleotides are TGTGCCAGCAGCTCTACGGGACAGGAAATGAACACTGAAGCTTTCTTT. As protein: CASSSTGQEMNTEAFF.

J is TRBJ2-4 and V is TRBV15, with 12 bases lining up with TRBD1. The V gene's germline CDR1 is LNHNV and CDR2 YYDKDF (reference sequence). CDR3 length: 18 residues. V dropped 5 bases and J dropped 0; count of bases not matched to a gene: 8. CDR3 amino acids: CATSGPGTGGAAKNIQYF. The DNA of the CDR3 is TGTGCCACCAGCGGCCCCGGGACAGGGGGCGCAGCCAAAAACATTCAGTACTTC.

The V call is TRBV5-6, the J call TRBJ1-4; D is unclear. The V gene lost 0 bases and the J gene lost 6 bases, with 12 bases spanning the gap. The CDR3 contains 15 residues. Germline V CDR1 and CDR2: SGHDT, YYEEEE. The CDR3: CASSLAGRVDEKLFF. The DNA for the CDR3 is TGTGCCAGCAGCTTGGCGGGAAGGGTTGATGAAAAACTGTTTTTT.

The gene calls are TRBV9 and TRBJ1-3; 8 nucleotides agree with TRBD1. The length of the CDR3 is 15 residues. The V gene's germline CDR1 is SGDLS and CDR2 YYNGEE. Trimming removed 4 bases from V and 0 bases from J; junction bases left unmatched: 3. DNA for the CDR3: TGTGCCAGCAGCAGCGGGACAGGCTCTGGAAACACCATATATTTT. Its translation is CASSSGTGSGNTIYF.

This chain connects TRBV6-6 to TRBJ1-5; 10 nucleotides line up with TRBD1. The CDR3 covers 14 residues. Germline trimming cut 5 bases from V and 2 bases from J; bases unmatched to any gene: 0. Germline loops: CDR1 MNHNY, CDR2 SVGAGI (reference sequence). CDR3 in DNA: TGTGCCAGCAGTGGGACAGGGGGCAATCAGCCCCAGCATTTT. Protein: CASSGTGGNQPQHF.

This clone was detected once. The chain uses TRBV12-5 and TRBJ2-7; TRBD1 agrees at 9 bases. Germline V lookup: CDR1 LGHNT, CDR2 FRNRAP. The V gene end was trimmed by 2 bases and the J gene end by 5 bases; junction bases not matched to a gene: 13. This CDR3 is 17 amino acids long. Here the CDR3 reads CASGLTTGQGSPDEQYF. In nucleotides, the CDR3 is TGTGCTAGTGGTTTGACAACGGGACAGGGATCTCCCGACGAGCAGTACTTC.

The chain joins TRBV7-8 to TRBJ2-3; D unresolved. The germline CDR1 and CDR2 sequences are SGHVS and FQNEAQ. The V end was cut by 5 bases, the J end by 1 base, with 10 bases between. This CDR3 contains 14 residues. The CDR3: CASSPSPRTDTQYF. In DNA, the CDR3 is TGTGCCAGCAGCCCCAGTCCCCGCACAGATACGCAGTATTTT.

CDR3 sequence reads: CASSPGAGRTEAFF. The CDR3 DNA follows: TGTGCCAGCAGCCCCGGGGCGGGGAGGACTGAAGCTTTCTTT. This chain joins TRBV27 and TRBJ1-1, with a tentative D call TRBD1 (5 bases). CDR3 size: 14 residues. The germline gives CDR1 MNHEY, CDR2 SMNVEV (reference sequence). V was pared by 6 bases and J by 5 bases, with 16 bases between.

The V gene is TRBV11-2, the J gene TRBJ2-7, with D unresolved. The ends were cut back, 2 bases at V and 5 bases at J, with 7 bases in the middle. There are 12 residues in the CDR3. Germline CDR1 reads SGHAT; CDR2 reads FQNNGV. The CDR3 sequence: CASSLISHEQYF. DNA for the CDR3: TGTGCCAGCAGCTTAATATCCCACGAGCAGTACTTC. The full variable domain, completed using reference TRBV11-2 and TRBJ2-7, is EAGVAQSPRYKIIEKRQSVAFWCNPISGHATLYWYQQILGQGPKLLIQFQNNGVVDDSQLPKDRFSAERLKGVDSTLKIQPAKLEDSAVYLCASSLISHEQYFGPGTRLTVT.

As to this clone: The same CDR3 arises from other DNA sequences in this sample as well. The rearrangement links TRBV9 to TRBJ1-3; weak D call: TRBD1 (5 bases). The germline gives CDR1 SGDLS, CDR2 YYNGEE. The V and J ends lost 0 bases and 1 base respectively, with 8 bases between them. CDR3 length: 15 residues. The CDR3 sequence is CASSVDPGSGNTIYF. Written as DNA, the CDR3 is TGTGCCAGCAGCGTAGACCCAGGGTCTGGAAACACCATATATTTT. Using reference TRBV9 and TRBJ1-3 for the parts outside the CDR3, the full variable domain is DSGVTQTPKHLITATGQRVTLRCSPRSGDLSVYWYQQSLDQGLQFLIQYYNGEERAKGNILERFSAQQFPDLHSELNLSSLELGDSALYFCASSVDPGSGNTIYFGEGSWLTVV.

The count of this clone is one. The gene calls are TRBV7-8 and TRBJ2-7; 13 nucleotides line up with TRBD2. V trimming: 5 bases; J trimming: 0 bases; junction bases outside the gene matches: 4. Germline CDR1 is SGHVS and CDR2 is FQNEAQ. The CDR3 totals 16 residues. CDR3 protein: CASSARTSGGSYEQYF. In DNA, the CDR3 is TGTGCCAGCAGCGCCCGGACTAGCGGGGGCTCCTACGAGCAGTACTTC.